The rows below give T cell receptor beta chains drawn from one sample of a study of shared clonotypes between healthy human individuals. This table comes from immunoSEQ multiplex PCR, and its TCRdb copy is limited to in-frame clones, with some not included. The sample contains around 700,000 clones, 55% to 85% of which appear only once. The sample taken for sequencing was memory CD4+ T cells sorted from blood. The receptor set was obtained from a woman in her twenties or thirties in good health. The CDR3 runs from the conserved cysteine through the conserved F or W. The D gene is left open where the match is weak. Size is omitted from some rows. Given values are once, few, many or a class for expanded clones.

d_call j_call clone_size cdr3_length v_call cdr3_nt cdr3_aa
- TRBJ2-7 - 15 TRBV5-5 TGTGCCAGCAGCCCGTACCCGGGACTGTCCTACGAGCAGTACTTC CASSPYPGLSYEQYF
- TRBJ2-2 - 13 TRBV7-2 TGTGCCAGCAGCCGTCGTGAGCCCGGGGAGCTGTTTTTT CASSRREPGELFF
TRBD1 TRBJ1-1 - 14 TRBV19 TGTGCCAGTAGTGAGGGGGCTTTGAACACTGAAGCTTTCTTT CASSEGALNTEAFF
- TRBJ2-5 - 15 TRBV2 TGTGCCAGCAGCCTAAGTCGTGGGAGAGGAGAGACCCAGTACTTC CASSLSRGRGETQYF
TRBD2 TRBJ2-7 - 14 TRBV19 TGTGCCAGTATCGGCGGGAGGTACCCCTACGAGCAGTACTTC CASIGGRYPYEQYF
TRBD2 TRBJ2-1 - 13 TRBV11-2 TGTGCCAGCAGCTTACTCGGGAGGGATGAGCAGTTCTTC CASSLLGRDEQFF
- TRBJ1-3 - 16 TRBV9 TGTGCCAGCAGCCCCCGGGACGGCGCCTATGGAAACACCATATATTTT CASSPRDGAYGNTIYF
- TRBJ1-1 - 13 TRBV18 TGTGCCAGCTCAACACAACAGGACACTGAAGCTTTCTTT CASSTQQDTEAFF
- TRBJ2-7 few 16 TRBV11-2 TGTGCCAGCAGCCCCCGGGACTCCCGGGAGCCCTACGAGCAGTACTTC CASSPRDSREPYEQYF
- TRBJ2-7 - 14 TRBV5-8 TGTGCCAGCAGCTTGGATCCAGGGGTCCCGAAGCAGTACTTC CASSLDPGVPKQYF
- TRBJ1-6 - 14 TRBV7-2 TGTGCCAGCAGCTCAGGGACGAACAATTCACCCCTCCACTTT CASSSGTNNSPLHF
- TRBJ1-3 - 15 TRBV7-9 TGTGCCAGCAGCCGGGACTTTAGCTCTGGAAACACCATATATTTT CASSRDFSSGNTIYF
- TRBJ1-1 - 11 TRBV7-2 TGTGCCAGCAGCCCGTTCCGTGAAGCTTTCTTT CASSPFREAFF
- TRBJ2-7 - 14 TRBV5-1 TGCGCCAGCAGCTTGGGACAGACCGTCTACGAGCAGTACTTC CASSLGQTVYEQYF
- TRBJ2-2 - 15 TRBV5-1 TGCGCCAGCAAGTTGAGCAACTCCGCCACCGGGGAGCTGTTTTTT CASKLSNSATGELFF
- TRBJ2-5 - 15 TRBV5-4 TGTGCCAGCAGCCTCCGGACTCCAATCAAAGAGACCCAGTACTTC CASSLRTPIKETQYF
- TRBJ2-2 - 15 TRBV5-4 TGTGCAGCAAGGGGGGGGTCGTTAGACACCGGGGAGCTGTTTTTT CAARGGSLDTGELFF
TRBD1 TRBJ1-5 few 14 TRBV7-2 TGTGCCAGCAGTCCAGGGGGGAGCAATCAGCCCCAGCATTTT CASSPGGSNQPQHF
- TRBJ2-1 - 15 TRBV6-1 TGTGCCAGCAGTGAACAGCACCACTCCTACAATGAGCAGTTCTTC CASSEQHHSYNEQFF
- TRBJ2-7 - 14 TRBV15 TGTGCCACCAGCAGAGGTGGACAGAACTACGAGCAGTACTTC CATSRGGQNYEQYF
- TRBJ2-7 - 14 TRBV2 TGTGCCAGCAGTTTCCGGGACACGGGTTACGAGCAGTACTTC CASSFRDTGYEQYF
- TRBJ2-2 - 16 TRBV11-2 TGTGCCAGCAGCCGTGCCGCCGCCGCGAACACCGGGGAGCTGTTTTTT CASSRAAAANTGELFF
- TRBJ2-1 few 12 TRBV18 TGTGCCAGCTCACCGTCGAACAATGAGCAGTTCTTC CASSPSNNEQFF
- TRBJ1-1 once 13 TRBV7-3 TGTGCCAGCAGCTTAGAGGCAAACACTGAAGCTTTCTTT CASSLEANTEAFF
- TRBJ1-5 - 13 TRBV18 TGTGCCAGCTCACTTGGACCTAATCAGCCCCAGCATTTT CASSLGPNQPQHF
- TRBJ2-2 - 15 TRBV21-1 TGTGCCAGCAGCAGACCCGGGACCGAGACCGGGGAGCTGTTTTTT CASSRPGTETGELFF
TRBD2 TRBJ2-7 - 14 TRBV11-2 TGTGCCAGCAGCTTACTAGCGGGAGAACCCGAGCAGTACTTC CASSLLAGEPEQYF
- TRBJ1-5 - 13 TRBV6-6 TGTGCCAGCAGTTATCAGATCGATCAGCCCCAGCATTTT CASSYQIDQPQHF
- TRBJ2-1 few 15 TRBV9 TGTGCCAGCAGCGTCTCCGGGGGTCGATGGGATGAGCAGTTCTTC CASSVSGGRWDEQFF
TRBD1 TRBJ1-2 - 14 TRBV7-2 TGTGCCAGCAGCTTGAGCCAGGGGGACTATGGCTACACCTTC CASSLSQGDYGYTF
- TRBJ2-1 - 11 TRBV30 TGTGCCTGGAGTGTTGGGCATGAGCAGTTCTTC CAWSVGHEQFF
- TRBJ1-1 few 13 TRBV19 TGTGCCAGTACTGGGTATACGAACACTGAAGCTTTCTTT CASTGYTNTEAFF
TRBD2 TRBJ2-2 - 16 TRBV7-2 TGTGCCAGCAGCATTGGCGGGAGGGCCAGGACCGGGGAGCTGTTTTTT CASSIGGRARTGELFF
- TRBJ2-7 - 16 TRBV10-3 TGTGCCATCAGTGAGGCACTTAGCGGAGTAAACGACGAGCAGTACTTC CAISEALSGVNDEQYF
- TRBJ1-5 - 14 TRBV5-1 TGCGCCAGCAGCCCTGAAACGGGCAATCAGCCCCAGCATTTT CASSPETGNQPQHF